Here is one T cell receptor beta chain with its context. No antigen is known for it. These data belong to a study of T cells in Graves' hyperthyroidism and ophthalmopathy. Looking at the study overall: It was at initial diagnosis, before any treatment, that peripheral blood was collected.

General study points: In blood, most of the thyroid clonotypes expanded above 0.001 were also present.

RNA transcripts provided the source from which TCR beta CDR3 regions were amplified. TCR CDR3 regions were first amplified by RT-PCR with HTBI primers. TCRdb recomputed calls from the multiplex PCR reads with MiXCR, one row per CDR3 protein. The sample carries about 700,000 distinct CDR3 sequences, around 13% recorded once. Graves' hyperthyroidism showing no ophthalmopathy progression within 18 months was considered stable. The TCR comes from a woman younger than 35 with Graves' hyperthyroidism. The sequenced sample was blood.

CDR3 region: CASSLGQVDEQFF. The CDR3 DNA is TGTGCCAGCAGTCTAGGACAGGTGGATGAGCAGTTCTTC. The chain links TRBV6-2 or TRBV6-3 to TRBJ2-1; 7 positions agree with TRBD1. This CDR3 contains 13 residues. V shed 5 bases and J 8 bases; nucleotides not matched to a gene: 6. The germline CDR1 and CDR2 sequences are MNHEY and SVGEGT.